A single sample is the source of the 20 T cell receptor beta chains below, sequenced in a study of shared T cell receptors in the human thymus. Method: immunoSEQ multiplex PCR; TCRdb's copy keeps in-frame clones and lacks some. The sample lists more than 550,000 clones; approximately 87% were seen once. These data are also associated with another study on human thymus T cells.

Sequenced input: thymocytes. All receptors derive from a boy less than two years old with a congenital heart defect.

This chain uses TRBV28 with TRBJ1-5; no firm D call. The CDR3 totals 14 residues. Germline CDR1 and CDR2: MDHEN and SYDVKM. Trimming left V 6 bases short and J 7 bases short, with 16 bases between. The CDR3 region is CASSPSGGPQPQHF. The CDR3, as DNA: TGTGCCAGCAGCCCCTCCGGTGGGCCCCAGCCCCAGCATTTT.

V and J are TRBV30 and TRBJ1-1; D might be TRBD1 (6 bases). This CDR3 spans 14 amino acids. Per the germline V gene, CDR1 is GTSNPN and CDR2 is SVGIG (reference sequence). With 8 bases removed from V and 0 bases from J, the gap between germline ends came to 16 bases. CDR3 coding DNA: TGTGCCGGGACAATTGGGGACATGAACACTGAAGCTTTCTTT. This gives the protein CAGTIGDMNTEAFF.

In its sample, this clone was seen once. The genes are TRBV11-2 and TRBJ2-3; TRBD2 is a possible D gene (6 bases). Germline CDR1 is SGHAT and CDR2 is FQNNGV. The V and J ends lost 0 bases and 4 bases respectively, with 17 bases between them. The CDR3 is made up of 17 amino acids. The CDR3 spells CASSLDEQTSEADTQYF. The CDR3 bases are TGTGCCAGCAGCTTAGACGAACAGACTAGTGAGGCAGATACGCAGTATTTT.

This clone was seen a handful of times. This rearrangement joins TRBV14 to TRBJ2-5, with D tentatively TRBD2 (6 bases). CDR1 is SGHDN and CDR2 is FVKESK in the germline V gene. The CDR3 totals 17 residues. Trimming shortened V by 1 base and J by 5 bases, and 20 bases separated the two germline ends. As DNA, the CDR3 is TGTGCCAGCAGCCAAGGTGCGCGGGGTTCCGTGAAGGAGACCCAGTACTTC. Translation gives CASSQGARGSVKETQYF. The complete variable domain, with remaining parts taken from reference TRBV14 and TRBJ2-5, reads EAGVTQFPSHSVIEKGQTVTLRCDPISGHDNLYWYRRVMGKEIKFLLHFVKESKQDESGMPNNRFLAERTGGTYSTLKVQPAELEDSGVYFCASSQGARGSVKETQYFGPGTRLLVL.

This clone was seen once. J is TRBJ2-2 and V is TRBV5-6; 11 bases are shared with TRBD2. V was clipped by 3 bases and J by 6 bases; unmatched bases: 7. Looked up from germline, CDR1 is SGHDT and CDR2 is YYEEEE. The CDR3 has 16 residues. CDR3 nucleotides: TGTGCCAGCAGCTCCAGATTAGCGGGGGGGCCCGGGGAGCTGTTTTTT. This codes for CASSSRLAGGPGELFF.

DNA for the CDR3: TGTGCCTGGAGTGCGACAGGGCTTGGAAACACCATATATTTT. This translates into CAWSATGLGNTIYF. The rearrangement links TRBV30 to TRBJ1-3; 7 nucleotides line up with TRBD1. The CDR3 has 14 amino acids. V lost 1 base, J lost 3 bases, and 3 bases stayed unmatched. Germline lookup yields CDR1 GTSNPN and CDR2 SVGIG (reference sequence).

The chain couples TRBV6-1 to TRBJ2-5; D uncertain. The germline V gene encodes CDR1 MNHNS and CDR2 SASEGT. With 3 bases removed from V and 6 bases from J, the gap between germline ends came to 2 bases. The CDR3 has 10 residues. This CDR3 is CASSDKTQYF. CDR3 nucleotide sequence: TGTGCCAGCAGTGATAAGACCCAGTACTTC.

CDR3 bases: TGTGCCAGCAGCTGGACTAGCGGGAGTCCAAATGAGCAGTTCTTC. It translates to CASSWTSGSPNEQFF. The chain couples TRBV13 to TRBJ2-1; 13 bases map to TRBD2. V lost 4 bases, J lost 7 bases, and 4 bases stayed unmatched. Germline V gene lookup returns CDR1 PRHDT and CDR2 FYEKMQ (reference sequence). The CDR3 has 15 amino acids.

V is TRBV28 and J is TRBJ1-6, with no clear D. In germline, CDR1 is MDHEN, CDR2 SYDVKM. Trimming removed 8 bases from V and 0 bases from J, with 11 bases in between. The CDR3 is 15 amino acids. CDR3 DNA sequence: TGTGCCAGCGAGGGAGGAGGCTCCTATAATTCACCCCTCCACTTT. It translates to CASEGGGSYNSPLHF.

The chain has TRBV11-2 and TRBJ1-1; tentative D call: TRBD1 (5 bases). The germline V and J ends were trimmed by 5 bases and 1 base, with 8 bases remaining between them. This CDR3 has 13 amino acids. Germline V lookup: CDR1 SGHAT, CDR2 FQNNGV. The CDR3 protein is CASSPGENTEAFF. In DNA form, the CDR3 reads TGTGCCAGCAGCCCGGGGGAGAACACTGAAGCTTTCTTT.

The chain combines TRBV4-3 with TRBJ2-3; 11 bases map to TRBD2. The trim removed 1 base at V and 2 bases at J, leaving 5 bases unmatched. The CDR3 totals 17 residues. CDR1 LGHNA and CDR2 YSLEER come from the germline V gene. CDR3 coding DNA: TGCGCCAGCAGCCAAGGTTCTAGCGGGAGGCACACAGATACGCAGTATTTT. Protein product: CASSQGSSGRHTDTQYF.

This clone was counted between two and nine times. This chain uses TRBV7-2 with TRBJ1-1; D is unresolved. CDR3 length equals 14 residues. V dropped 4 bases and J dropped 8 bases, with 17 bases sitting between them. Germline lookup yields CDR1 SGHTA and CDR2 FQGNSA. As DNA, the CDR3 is TGTGCCAGCAGCTCAGCCCCCCACAGCGGGGAAGCTTTCTTT. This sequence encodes CASSSAPHSGEAFF.

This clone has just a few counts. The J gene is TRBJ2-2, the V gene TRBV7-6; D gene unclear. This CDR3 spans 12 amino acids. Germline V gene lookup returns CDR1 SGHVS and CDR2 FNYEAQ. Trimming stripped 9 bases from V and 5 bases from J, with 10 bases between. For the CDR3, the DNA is TGTGCCAGTAGTGACTTTACCGGGGAGCTGTTTTTT. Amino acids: CASSDFTGELFF.

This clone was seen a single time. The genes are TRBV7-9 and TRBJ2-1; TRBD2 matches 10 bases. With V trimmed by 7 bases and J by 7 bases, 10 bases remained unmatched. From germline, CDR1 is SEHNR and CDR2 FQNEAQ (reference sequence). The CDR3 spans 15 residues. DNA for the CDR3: TGTGCCAGCATTTGGGGACAAGCGGGAGGGAATGAGCAGTTCTTC. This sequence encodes CASIWGQAGGNEQFF.

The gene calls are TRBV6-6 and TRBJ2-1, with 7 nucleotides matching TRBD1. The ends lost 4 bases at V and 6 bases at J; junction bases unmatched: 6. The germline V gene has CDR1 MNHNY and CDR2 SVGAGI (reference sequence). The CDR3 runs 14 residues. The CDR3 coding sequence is TGTGCCAGCAGTTCAAGGACAGGCGGCAATGAGCAGTTCTTC. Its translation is CASSSRTGGNEQFF.

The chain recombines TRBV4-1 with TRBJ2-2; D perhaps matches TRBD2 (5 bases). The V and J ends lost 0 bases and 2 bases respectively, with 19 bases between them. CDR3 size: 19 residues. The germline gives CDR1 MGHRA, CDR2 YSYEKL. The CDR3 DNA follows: TGCGCCAGCAGCCAAGATACTAGGTTCGGGCAGTCTAACACCGGGGAGCTGTTTTTT. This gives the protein CASSQDTRFGQSNTGELFF.

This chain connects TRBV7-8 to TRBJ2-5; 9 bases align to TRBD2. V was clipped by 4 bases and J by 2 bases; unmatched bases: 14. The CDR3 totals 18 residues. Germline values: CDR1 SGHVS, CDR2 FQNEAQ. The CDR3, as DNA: TGTGCCAGCAGCTCCGACCCGGCTAGCGGGGCCCCACAAGAGACCCAGTACTTC. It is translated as CASSSDPASGAPQETQYF.

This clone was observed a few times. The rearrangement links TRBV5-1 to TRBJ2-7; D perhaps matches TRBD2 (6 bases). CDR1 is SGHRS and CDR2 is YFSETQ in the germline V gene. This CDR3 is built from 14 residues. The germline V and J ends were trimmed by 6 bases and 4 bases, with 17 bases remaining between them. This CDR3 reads CASTWDLRGYEQYF. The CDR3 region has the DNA TGCGCCAGCACTTGGGACCTCCGGGGGTACGAGCAGTACTTC.

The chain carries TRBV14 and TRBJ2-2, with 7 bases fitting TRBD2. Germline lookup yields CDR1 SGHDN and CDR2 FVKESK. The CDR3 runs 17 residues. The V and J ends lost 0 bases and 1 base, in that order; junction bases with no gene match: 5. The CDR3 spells CASSQDWEGQNTGELFF. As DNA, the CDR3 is TGTGCCAGCAGCCAAGATTGGGAGGGCCAGAACACCGGGGAGCTGTTTTTT.

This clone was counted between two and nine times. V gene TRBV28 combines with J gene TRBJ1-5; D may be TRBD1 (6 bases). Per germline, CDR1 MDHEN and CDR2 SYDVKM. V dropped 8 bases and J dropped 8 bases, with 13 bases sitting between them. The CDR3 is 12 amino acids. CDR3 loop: CASWGQEEPQHF. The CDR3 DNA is TGTGCCAGCTGGGGGCAGGAGGAGCCCCAGCATTTT.